These 16 T cell receptor beta chains share one sample of origin, sequenced in a study of T cell repertoires in cytomegalovirus infection. These receptors lack a known antigen. TCRdb itself ran the reads through MiXCR, one entry per CDR3 protein. The repertoire holds some 700,000 distinct CDR3 sequences, with approximately 33% as singletons. This specimen consisted of cultured PBMCs, obtained from culture after CMV antigen stimulation. The receptor source for this set is a human donor in good health (CMV status not recorded). Some clones in this sample may be carry-over from other donors' samples.

This clonotype has ten or more counts. The CDR3 loop is CASSLVVPDTQYF. In DNA, the CDR3 is TGTGCCAGCAGCTTAGTAGTCCCAGATACGCAGTATTTT. The chain links TRBV7-2 to TRBJ2-3, with D uncertain. CDR1 is SGHTA and CDR2 is FQGNSA in the germline V gene. V dropped 1 base and J dropped 4 bases, with 6 bases sitting between them. This CDR3 has 13 residues.

The chain combines TRBV29-1 with TRBJ1-1, with D maybe TRBD1 (6 bases). The germline V gene has CDR1 SQVTM and CDR2 ANQGSEA. The V end lost 3 bases, the J end lost 3 bases, and 14 bases lay between the germline ends. The CDR3 loop spans 14 amino acids. CDR3 region: CSVDERRGDTEAFF. CDR3 DNA sequence: TGCAGCGTTGATGAGAGGAGGGGGGACACTGAAGCTTTCTTT.

This rearrangement joins TRBV11-3 to TRBJ2-1; either TRBD1 or TRBD2 may supply D (5 bases each). Germline V lookup: CDR1 SGHNT, CDR2 YENEEA. V was cut by 1 base and J by 12 bases, with 13 bases left in between. The CDR3 spans 13 residues. CDR3 protein: CASSLGGMAGQFF. Here the CDR3 DNA reads TGTGCCAGCAGCTTAGGGGGGATGGCGGGGCAGTTCTTC.

This clonotype came up a few times. This rearrangement joins TRBV6-2 or TRBV6-3 to TRBJ1-4; a possible D gene is TRBD1 (5 bases). Looked up from germline, CDR1 is MNHEY and CDR2 is SVGEGT. This CDR3 has 14 amino acids. With 3 bases removed from V and 8 bases from J, the gap between germline ends came to 13 bases. The CDR3 region is CASSYTNGGEKLFF. The CDR3 coding sequence is TGTGCCAGCAGTTATACCAACGGGGGAGAAAAACTGTTTTTT.

The chain employs TRBV20-1 and TRBJ1-5; D unclear. The germline CDR1 and CDR2 sequences are DFQATT and SNEGSKA (reference sequence). V dropped 3 bases and J dropped 0 bases, with 18 bases sitting between them. This CDR3 comprises 17 residues. The CDR3: CSASPSEAEYSNQPQHF. CDR3 bases: TGCAGTGCTAGCCCCTCCGAGGCGGAATATAGCAATCAGCCCCAGCATTTT.

This clonotype was counted only a few times. This rearrangement joins TRBV7-2 to TRBJ1-6; 9 bases agree with TRBD1. This CDR3 comprises 16 residues. After removal of 3 bases from V and 7 bases from J, the junction contained 7 bases not matched to a gene. Germline CDR1 and CDR2: SGHTA and FQGNSA. The chain's CDR3 is CASSFGTGNRNSPLHF. In DNA, the CDR3 is TGTGCCAGCAGCTTCGGGACAGGGAATAGGAATTCACCCCTCCACTTT.

The genes are TRBV6-2 or TRBV6-3 and TRBJ2-7, with D unresolved. The V gene's germline CDR1 is MNHEY and CDR2 SVGEGT. The CDR3 runs 11 residues. V dropped 8 bases and J dropped 3 bases, with 8 bases sitting between them. The CDR3 sequence is CASGIVYEQYF. DNA of the CDR3: TGTGCCAGCGGGATAGTCTACGAGCAGTACTTC.

This clonotype was recorded many times. CDR3 loop: CASSGVHSPLHF. In nucleotides, the CDR3 is TGTGCCAGCAGCGGAGTTCATTCACCCCTCCACTTT. The chain combines TRBV11-2 with TRBJ1-6, with unresolved D. Trimming shortened V by 5 bases and J by 8 bases, and 7 bases separated the two germline ends. Germline assignment: CDR1 SGHAT and CDR2 FQNNGV. The CDR3 consists of 12 residues.

The gene calls are TRBV12-3 or TRBV12-4 and TRBJ1-2; D not resolved. V was clipped by 7 bases and J by 7 bases, with 19 bases between them. The CDR3 totals 14 residues. In DNA form, the CDR3 reads TGTGCCAGCACTCCTTCGGGCCCCCGAGGTGGCTACACCTTC. It specifies CASTPSGPRGGYTF.

The table lists this clonotype with many counts. The chain joins TRBV7-8 to TRBJ1-5; TRBD1 is a possible D gene (6 bases). The CDR3 runs 17 residues. V was shortened by 5 bases and J by 1 base, with 18 bases between the two germline ends. The germline V gene encodes CDR1 SGHVS and CDR2 FQNEAQ. The CDR3 DNA follows: TGTGCCAGCAGCCCGGGACACCGCGACAAGAGCAATCAGCCCCAGCATTTT. Translated, it gives CASSPGHRDKSNQPQHF. Full variable domain (missing parts from reference TRBV7-8 and TRBJ1-5): GAGVSQSPRYKVAKRGQDVALRCDPISGHVSLFWYQQALGQGPEFLTYFQNEAQLDKSGLPSDRFFAERPEGSVSTLKIQRTQQEDSAVYLCASSPGHRDKSNQPQHFGDGTRLSIL.

This chain connects TRBV12-3 or TRBV12-4 to TRBJ2-5; TRBD2 matches 12 bases. V dropped 2 bases and J dropped 4; count of bases not matched to a gene: 11. This CDR3 contains 18 residues. CDR3 nucleotide sequence: TGTGCCAGCAGTTTAAAGACTAGCGGGAGAGGTCGGGCAGAGACCCAGTACTTC. It specifies CASSLKTSGRGRAETQYF.

This clonotype turned up a few times. This chain connects TRBV25-1 to TRBJ2-1, with D perhaps matching TRBD2 (8 bases). CDR1 is MGHDK, CDR2 SYGVNS, per germline. The V end was cut by 10 bases, the J end by 6 bases, with 25 bases between. This CDR3 has 16 residues. This CDR3 is CATPGGREGHGNEQFF. Here the CDR3 DNA reads TGTGCCACCCCAGGGGGACGGGAGGGCCATGGCAATGAGCAGTTCTTC.

The V gene is TRBV30, the J gene TRBJ1-1; D not certain. CDR3 length: 13 residues. Germline CDR1 is GTSNPN and CDR2 is SVGIG (reference sequence). Between the trimmed V and J ends, which lost 2 bases and 0 bases, there was a span of 7 bases. This CDR3 reads CAWSSELNTEAFF. For the CDR3, the DNA is TGTGCCTGGAGTTCTGAATTGAACACTGAAGCTTTCTTT. Full variable domain (rest looked up from reference TRBV30 and TRBJ1-1): SQTIHQWPATLVQPVGSPLSLECTVEGTSNPNLYWYRQAAGRGLQLLFYSVGIGQISSEVPQNLSASRPQDRQFILSSKKLLLSDSGFYLCAWSSELNTEAFFGQGTRLTVV.

This clonotype was seen a few times. The chain is built from TRBV6-1 and TRBJ2-7, with D possibly being TRBD2 (5 bases). CDR3 length: 12 residues. Germline CDR1 reads MNHNS; CDR2 reads SASEGT. V lost 6 bases and J lost 1, with 7 bases in between. CDR3 region: CASRSGSYEQYF. CDR3 sequence (DNA): TGTGCCAGCAGGAGCGGTTCCTACGAGCAGTACTTC.

This clonotype was found a few times. The genes are TRBV24-1 and TRBJ2-3; D might be TRBD2 (5 bases). Per germline, CDR1 KGHDR and CDR2 SFDVKD. V dropped 3 bases and J dropped 1 base, with 7 bases sitting between them. This CDR3 has 14 amino acids. The CDR3 nucleotides read TGTGCCACCAGTGATGGAGGACGCACAGATACGCAGTATTTT. It translates to CATSDGGRTDTQYF.

The chain uses TRBV7-8 and TRBJ2-3; unclear D gene. This CDR3 is 16 amino acids long. CDR1 is SGHVS and CDR2 is FQNEAQ in the germline V gene. Deletions cut 5 bases from V and 6 bases from J, with 21 bases between. The CDR3 nucleotides are TGTGCCAGCAGCCTTGGGCTGTGGGCCGGTGGGGATACGCAGTATTTT. This translates into CASSLGLWAGGDTQYF.